This T cell receptor (beta chain) was sequenced in a study of CD8 T cells in ankylosing spondylitis. One entry per CDR3 protein, called by TCRdb with MiXCR from the 5' RACE reads. The sample yields fewer than 200,000 distinct CDR3 sequences, 15% to 20% seen once. J was trimmed by 4 bases and V by 7 bases; bases with no gene match: 8. Germline CDR1 SQVTM, CDR2 ANQGSEA. The CDR3 consists of 14 residues. The V and J genes are TRBV29-1 and TRBJ2-1; 9 positions agree with TRBD2. The sequenced sample was blood, either unsorted or a sorted T cell fraction (not recorded which). The clonotype comes from a male donor aged 5 to 29 with ankylosing spondylitis or in good health (not recorded which). The CDR3 DNA reads as TGCAGCGCGGGTCGGACTAGCGCATACAATGAGCAGTTCTTC. This gives the protein CSAGRTSAYNEQFF.